This is a list of T cell receptor beta chains from one sample in a study of cytomegalovirus exposure and HLA in healthy donors. TCRdb's copy holds only in-frame clones and misses some; the assay was immunoSEQ multiplex PCR. Altogether tens of thousands of clones are present, approximately 69% being singletons, with the ten largest covering approximately 5.8%. Specimen: PBMCs. These receptors originate from a boy aged 10-17 years in good health and CMV-seropositive. CDR3s include the opening cysteine and the closing phenylalanine or tryptophan. D genes are given only for firm matches. Expanded clones get a size class; other rows say once, few or many, or leave the size out.

length: 16
D: TRBD1
J: TRBJ1-2
V: TRBV5-6
size: NA
CDR3: CASSVFPGGSNYGYTF
DNA: TGTGCCAGCAGTGTGTTTCCAGGGGGTTCTAACTATGGCTACACCTTC

length: 15
D: TRBD2
J: TRBJ2-3
V: TRBV27
size: few
CDR3: CASGSTTSGSDTQYF
DNA: TGTGCCAGCGGATCCACGACTAGCGGATCAGATACGCAGTATTTT

length: 17
D: TRBD2
J: TRBJ2-7
V: TRBV5-1
size: once
CDR3: CASGKQGLGTSGGEQYF
DNA: TGCGCCAGCGGCAAACAGGGTTTAGGGACTTCGGGGGGGGAGCAGTACTTC

length: 14
D: TRBD1
J: TRBJ2-7
V: TRBV7-9
size: NA
CDR3: CASSSEGTGGEQYF
DNA: TGTGCCAGCAGCTCCGAGGGGACAGGGGGCGAGCAGTACTTC

length: 13
D: TRBD1
J: TRBJ2-5
V: TRBV7-9
size: NA
CDR3: CASSSRDRETQYF
DNA: TGTGCCAGCAGCTCCCGGGACAGGGAGACCCAGTACTTC

length: 11
D: NA
J: TRBJ1-3
V: TRBV20-1
size: NA
CDR3: CSAQISNTIYF
DNA: TGCAGTGCCCAAATTTCAAACACCATATATTTT

length: 13
D: NA
J: TRBJ2-1
V: TRBV27
size: NA
CDR3: CASSSGPNNEQFF
DNA: TGTGCCAGCAGTTCTGGGCCGAACAATGAGCAGTTCTTC

length: 17
D: NA
J: TRBJ1-3
V: TRBV9
size: NA
CDR3: CASSVGGGALSGNTIYF
DNA: TGTGCCAGCAGCGTAGGGGGGGGCGCTTTATCTGGAAACACCATATATTTT

length: 14
D: NA
J: TRBJ1-5
V: TRBV30
size: NA
CDR3: CAWSVGPSNQPQHF
DNA: TGTGCCTGGAGTGTGGGGCCAAGCAATCAGCCCCAGCATTTT

length: 17
D: NA
J: TRBJ2-1
V: TRBV5-1
size: NA
CDR3: CASSLVTDGLGYNEQFF
DNA: TGCGCCAGCAGCTTGGTGACAGACGGTTTAGGATACAATGAGCAGTTCTTC

length: 13
D: NA
J: TRBJ1-1
V: TRBV7-8
size: few
CDR3: CASSLGTGTEAFF
DNA: TGTGCCAGCAGCCTTGGGACTGGGACTGAAGCTTTCTTT

length: 14
D: TRBD1
J: TRBJ2-3
V: TRBV7-9
size: NA
CDR3: CASSLGQGIDTQYF
DNA: TGTGCCAGCAGCTTAGGACAGGGGATAGATACGCAGTATTTT

length: 14
D: NA
J: TRBJ1-2
V: TRBV7-8
size: NA
CDR3: CASRPGREARVYTF
DNA: TGTGCCAGCAGACCCGGTCGAGAAGCTCGCGTCTACACCTTC

length: 17
D: TRBD1
J: TRBJ2-7
V: TRBV7-9
size: NA
CDR3: CASSLALGQGARHEQYF
DNA: TGTGCCAGCAGCTTAGCGCTTGGACAGGGGGCTAGGCACGAGCAGTACTTC

length: 13
D: NA
J: TRBJ2-1
V: TRBV5-1
size: NA
CDR3: CASRQPGYNEQFF
DNA: TGCGCCAGCAGGCAGCCAGGATACAATGAGCAGTTCTTC

length: 14
D: TRBD1
J: TRBJ2-1
V: TRBV19
size: NA
CDR3: CASKPGQGYNEQFF
DNA: TGTGCCAGTAAGCCGGGACAGGGGTACAATGAGCAGTTCTTC

length: 18
D: NA
J: TRBJ1-3
V: TRBV7-2
size: NA
CDR3: CASSSATAGIISGNTIYF
DNA: TGTGCCAGCAGCTCCGCCACCGCCGGGATTATCTCTGGAAACACCATATATTTT

length: 17
D: TRBD1
J: TRBJ2-2
V: TRBV5-4
size: NA
CDR3: CASSSKPGTGTPGELFF
DNA: TGTGCCAGCAGCTCAAAACCCGGGACAGGGACCCCCGGGGAGCTGTTTTTT

length: 13
D: NA
J: TRBJ2-7
V: TRBV7-3
size: NA
CDR3: CASSLGGGREQYF
DNA: TGTGCCAGCAGTCTAGGGGGGGGTCGCGAGCAGTACTTC

length: 18
D: TRBD1
J: TRBJ1-1
V: TRBV5-1
size: NA
CDR3: CASSLYSGQGLRNTEAFF
DNA: TGCGCCAGCAGCTTGTATTCGGGACAGGGCTTGAGAAACACTGAAGCTTTCTTT

length: 13
D: NA
J: TRBJ1-4
V: TRBV27
size: NA
CDR3: CASSSPGVEKLFF
DNA: TGTGCCAGCAGTTCCCCGGGTGTTGAAAAACTGTTTTTT

length: 14
D: TRBD2
J: TRBJ2-7
V: TRBV30
size: NA
CDR3: CAWRYSGGWYEQYF
DNA: TGTGCCTGGAGATACTCGGGAGGTTGGTACGAGCAGTACTTC

length: 13
D: TRBD1
J: TRBJ1-1
V: TRBV5-1
size: NA
CDR3: CASSGQGYTEAFF
DNA: TGCGCCAGCAGCGGACAGGGTTACACTGAAGCTTTCTTT

length: 15
D: TRBD1
J: TRBJ2-5
V: TRBV5-1
size: few
CDR3: CASSRDRAVGETQYF
DNA: TGCGCCAGCAGCCGGGACAGGGCTGTTGGGGAGACCCAGTACTTC

length: 15
D: NA
J: TRBJ1-2
V: TRBV7-2
size: NA
CDR3: CASSFQTGKWDGYTF
DNA: TGTGCCAGCAGCTTCCAGACAGGAAAATGGGATGGCTACACCTTC

length: 17
D: TRBD2
J: TRBJ2-3
V: TRBV4-3
size: NA
CDR3: CASSQVIASGFTDTQYF
DNA: TGCGCCAGCAGCCAAGTAATCGCTAGCGGATTCACAGATACGCAGTATTTT

length: 18
D: TRBD2
J: TRBJ2-5
V: TRBV5-6
size: NA
CDR3: CASSSPTGREAFQETQYF
DNA: TGTGCCAGCAGCTCGCCGACGGGGCGGGAGGCGTTTCAAGAGACCCAGTACTTC

length: 15
D: TRBD1
J: TRBJ1-1
V: TRBV27
size: NA
CDR3: CASSYDRERDTEAFF
DNA: TGTGCCAGCAGTTATGACAGGGAAAGGGACACTGAAGCTTTCTTT

length: 13
D: NA
J: TRBJ1-6
V: TRBV2
size: NA
CDR3: CASSGPGYSPLHF
DNA: TGTGCCAGCAGTGGGCCAGGGTATTCACCCCTCCACTTT

length: 13
D: TRBD1
J: TRBJ1-5
V: TRBV2
size: few
CDR3: CASRDRGDQPQHF
DNA: TGTGCCAGCAGGGACAGGGGGGATCAGCCCCAGCATTTT

length: 15
D: TRBD1
J: TRBJ1-1
V: TRBV19
size: NA
CDR3: CASMPRDRGQTEAFF
DNA: TGTGCCAGTATGCCCCGGGACAGGGGGCAAACTGAAGCTTTCTTT

length: 14
D: NA
J: TRBJ1-1
V: TRBV28
size: NA
CDR3: CASSSGARGTEAFF
DNA: TGTGCCAGCAGTTCAGGGGCGAGGGGCACTGAAGCTTTCTTT

length: 15
D: NA
J: TRBJ2-7
V: TRBV5-1
size: few
CDR3: CASSFIQGPRDEQYF
DNA: TGCGCCAGCAGCTTTATACAGGGCCCGCGGGACGAGCAGTACTTC

length: 15
D: NA
J: TRBJ1-3
V: TRBV15
size: NA
CDR3: CATSRDRGSGNTIYF
DNA: TGTGCCACCAGCAGAGACAGGGGCTCTGGAAACACCATATATTTT

length: 15
D: TRBD1
J: TRBJ2-3
V: TRBV29-1
size: NA
CDR3: CSVSIGQGREDTQYF
DNA: TGCAGCGTTTCGATCGGACAGGGAAGAGAAGATACGCAGTATTTT

length: 15
D: NA
J: TRBJ1-5
V: TRBV30
size: NA
CDR3: CAWSAVKGFNQPQHF
DNA: TGTGCCTGGAGTGCGGTAAAGGGGTTCAATCAGCCCCAGCATTTT

length: 14
D: TRBD1
J: TRBJ2-1
V: TRBV29-1
size: few
CDR3: CSLLRDRVDNEQFF
DNA: TGCAGCCTTCTCCGGGACAGGGTGGACAATGAGCAGTTCTTC

length: 17
D: NA
J: TRBJ1-2
V: TRBV25-1
size: NA
CDR3: CASSDHISGRGGRGYTF
DNA: TGTGCCAGCAGTGACCACATATCCGGAAGGGGAGGCAGAGGCTACACCTTC

length: 16
D: NA
J: TRBJ1-2
V: TRBV6-5
size: NA
CDR3: CASSSGARRNNYGYTF
DNA: TGTGCCAGCAGTTCCGGAGCGAGGCGGAACAACTATGGCTACACCTTC